This TCR beta chain was obtained from a study of regulatory T cells in long-lasting Graves disease. Time point in this sample: persistent/refractory GD, antithyroid drugs over 5 years with positive TRAb. Extracted PBMC RNA gave rise to the TCR library. Construction of TCR beta libraries relied on iRepertoire HTBI primers and on Arm-PCR targeting CDR3 regions. TCRdb recomputed calls from the multiplex PCR reads with MiXCR, one row per CDR3 protein. The sample contains roughly 450,000 distinct CDR3 sequences, around 22% of which appear only once. This CDR3 is 14 amino acids long. Trimming took off 6 bases at V and 7 bases at J, with 19 bases between the two ends. From germline, CDR1 is MDHEN and CDR2 SYDVKM.

The sequence was obtained from a female donor with Graves disease. The chain has TRBV28 and TRBJ2-7; possible D gene TRBD1, 6 bases. This specimen was peripheral blood mononuclear cells (PBMCs), taken when the disease was refractory, from a patient treated with antithyroid drugs. CDR3 DNA sequence: TGTGCCAGCAGCAGAGCCGCAGGGGCCCGGGAGCAGTACTTC. Its protein product is CASSRAAGAREQYF.